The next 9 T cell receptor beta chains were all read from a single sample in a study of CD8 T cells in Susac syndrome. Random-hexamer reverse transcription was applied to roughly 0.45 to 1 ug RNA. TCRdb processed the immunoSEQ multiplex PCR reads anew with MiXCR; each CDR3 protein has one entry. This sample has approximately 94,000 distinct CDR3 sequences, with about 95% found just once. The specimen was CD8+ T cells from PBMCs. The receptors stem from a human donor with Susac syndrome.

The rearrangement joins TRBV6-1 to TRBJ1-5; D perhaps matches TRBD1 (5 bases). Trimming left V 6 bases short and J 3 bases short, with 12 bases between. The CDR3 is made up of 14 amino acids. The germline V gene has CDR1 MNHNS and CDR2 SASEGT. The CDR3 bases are TGTGCCAGCAGCCACGCGGGGGTCAATCAGCCCCAGCATTTT. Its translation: CASSHAGVNQPQHF.

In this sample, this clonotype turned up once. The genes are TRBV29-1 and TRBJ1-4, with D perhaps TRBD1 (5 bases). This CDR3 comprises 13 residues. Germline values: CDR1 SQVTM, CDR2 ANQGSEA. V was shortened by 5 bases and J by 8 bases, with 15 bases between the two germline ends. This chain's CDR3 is CSVRDRQTEKLFF. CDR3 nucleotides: TGCAGCGTTCGGGACCGTCAAACCGAAAAACTGTTTTTT.

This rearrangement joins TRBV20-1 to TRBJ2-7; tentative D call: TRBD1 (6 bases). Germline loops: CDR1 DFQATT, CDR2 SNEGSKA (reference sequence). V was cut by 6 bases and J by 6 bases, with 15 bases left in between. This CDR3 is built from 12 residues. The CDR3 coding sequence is TGCAGTGCCCGGGATACAGGGCCCGAGCAGTACTTC. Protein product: CSARDTGPEQYF.

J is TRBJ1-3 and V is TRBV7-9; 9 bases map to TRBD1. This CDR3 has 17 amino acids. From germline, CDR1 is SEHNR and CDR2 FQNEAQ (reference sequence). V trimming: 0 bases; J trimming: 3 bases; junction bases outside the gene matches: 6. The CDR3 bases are TGTGCCAGCAGCTTAGCCGCACCGGGACAGGGTGGAAACACCATATATTTT. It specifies CASSLAAPGQGGNTIYF.

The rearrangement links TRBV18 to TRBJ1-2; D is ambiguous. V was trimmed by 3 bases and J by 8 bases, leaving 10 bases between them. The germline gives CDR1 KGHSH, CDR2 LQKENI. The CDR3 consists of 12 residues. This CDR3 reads CASSPEVRGYTF. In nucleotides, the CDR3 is TGTGCCAGCTCACCTGAGGTCAGGGGCTACACCTTC. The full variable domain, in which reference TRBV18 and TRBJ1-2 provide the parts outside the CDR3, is NAGVMQNPRHLVRRRGQEARLRCSPMKGHSHVYWYRQLPEEGLKFMVYLQKENIIDESGMPKERFSAEFPKEGPSILRIQQVVRGDSAAYFCASSPEVRGYTFGSGTRLTVV.

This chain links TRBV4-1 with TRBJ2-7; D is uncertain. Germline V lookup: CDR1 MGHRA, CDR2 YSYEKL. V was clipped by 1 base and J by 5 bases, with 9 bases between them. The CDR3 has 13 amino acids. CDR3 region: CASSQGLDHEQYF. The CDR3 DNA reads TGCGCCAGCAGCCAAGGCTTGGATCACGAGCAGTACTTC.

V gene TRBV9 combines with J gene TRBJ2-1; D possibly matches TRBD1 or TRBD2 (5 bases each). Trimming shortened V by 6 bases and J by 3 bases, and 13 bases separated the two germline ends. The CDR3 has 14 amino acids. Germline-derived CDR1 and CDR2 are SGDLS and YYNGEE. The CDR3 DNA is TGTGCCAGCAATCGAGGGACCGACTACAATGAGCAGTTCTTC. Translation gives CASNRGTDYNEQFF. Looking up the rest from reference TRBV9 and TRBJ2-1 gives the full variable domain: DSGVTQTPKHLITATGQRVTLRCSPRSGDLSVYWYQQSLDQGLQFLIQYYNGEERAKGNILERFSAQQFPDLHSELNLSSLELGDSALYFCASNRGTDYNEQFFGPGTRLTVL.

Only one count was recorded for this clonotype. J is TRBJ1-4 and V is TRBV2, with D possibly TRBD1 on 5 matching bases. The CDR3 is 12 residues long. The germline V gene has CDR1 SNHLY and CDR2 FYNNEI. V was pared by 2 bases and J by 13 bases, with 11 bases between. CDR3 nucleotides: TGTGCCAGCAGTGAAAGGAGTGGGGCACTGTTTTTT. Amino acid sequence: CASSERSGALFF.

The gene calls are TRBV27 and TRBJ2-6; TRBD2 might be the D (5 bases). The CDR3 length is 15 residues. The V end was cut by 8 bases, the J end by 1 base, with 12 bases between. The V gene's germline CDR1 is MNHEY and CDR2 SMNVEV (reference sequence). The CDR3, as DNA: TGTGCCAGCGGCTCACCGGGGTCTGGGGCCAACGTCCTGACTTTC. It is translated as CASGSPGSGANVLTF.